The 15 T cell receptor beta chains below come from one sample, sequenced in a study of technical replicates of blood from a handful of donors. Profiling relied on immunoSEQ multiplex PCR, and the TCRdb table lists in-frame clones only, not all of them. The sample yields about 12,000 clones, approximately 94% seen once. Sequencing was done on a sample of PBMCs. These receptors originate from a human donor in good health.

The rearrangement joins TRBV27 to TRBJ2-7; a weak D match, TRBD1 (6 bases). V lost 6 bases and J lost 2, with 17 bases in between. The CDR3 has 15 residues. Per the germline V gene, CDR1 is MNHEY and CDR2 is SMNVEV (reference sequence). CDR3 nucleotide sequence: TGTGCCAGCAGGCTGCAGTGGCAGGGGACCTACGAGCAGTACTTC. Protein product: CASRLQWQGTYEQYF.

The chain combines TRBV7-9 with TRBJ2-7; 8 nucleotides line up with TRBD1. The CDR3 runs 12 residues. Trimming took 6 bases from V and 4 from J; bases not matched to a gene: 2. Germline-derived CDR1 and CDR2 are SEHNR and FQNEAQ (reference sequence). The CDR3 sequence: CASRDREYEQYF. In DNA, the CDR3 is TGTGCCAGCAGGGACAGGGAATACGAGCAGTACTTC. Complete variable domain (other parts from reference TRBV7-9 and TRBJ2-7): DTGVSQNPRHKITKRGQNVTFRCDPISEHNRLYWYRQTLGQGPEFLTYFQNEAQLEKSRLLSDRFSAERPKGSFSTLEIQRTEQGDSAMYLCASRDREYEQYFGPGTRLTVT.

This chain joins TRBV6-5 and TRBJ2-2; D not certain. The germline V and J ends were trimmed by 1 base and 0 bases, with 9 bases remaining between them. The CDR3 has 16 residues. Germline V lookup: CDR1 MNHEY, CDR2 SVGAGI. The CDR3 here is CASSYYFPANTGELFF. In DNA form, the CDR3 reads TGTGCCAGCAGTTACTATTTCCCCGCGAACACCGGGGAGCTGTTTTTT.

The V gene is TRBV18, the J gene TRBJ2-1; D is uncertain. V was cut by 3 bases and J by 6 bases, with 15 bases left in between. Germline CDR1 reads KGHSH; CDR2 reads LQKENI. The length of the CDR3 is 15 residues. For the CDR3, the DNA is TGTGCCAGCTCACCCGCCTTGGTAGATGGCAATGAGCAGTTCTTC. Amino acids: CASSPALVDGNEQFF.

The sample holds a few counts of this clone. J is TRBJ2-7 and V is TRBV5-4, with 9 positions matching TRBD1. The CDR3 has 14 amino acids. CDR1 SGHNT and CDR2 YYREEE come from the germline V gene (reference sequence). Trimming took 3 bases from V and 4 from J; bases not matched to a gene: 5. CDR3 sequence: CASSSTGGIYEQYF. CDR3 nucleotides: TGTGCCAGCAGCTCTACAGGGGGCATTTACGAGCAGTACTTC.

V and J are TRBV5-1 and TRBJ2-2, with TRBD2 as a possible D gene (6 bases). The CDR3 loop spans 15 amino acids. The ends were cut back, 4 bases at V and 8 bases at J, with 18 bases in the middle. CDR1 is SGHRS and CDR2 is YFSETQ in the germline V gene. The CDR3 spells CASSLQGGMDGELFF. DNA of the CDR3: TGCGCCAGCAGCCTTCAGGGCGGGATGGATGGGGAGCTGTTTTTT.

The CDR3 loop reads CASSSRQGASNEQFF. CDR3 nucleotide sequence: TGTGCCAGCAGTTCAAGACAGGGGGCTTCCAATGAGCAGTTCTTC. This chain links TRBV6-5 with TRBJ2-1; 10 bases agree with TRBD1. CDR1 and CDR2 from the germline V gene are MNHEY and SVGAGI. The junction had 6 bases not matched to a gene; V was cut back by 4 bases and J by 6 bases. The CDR3 length is 15 residues.

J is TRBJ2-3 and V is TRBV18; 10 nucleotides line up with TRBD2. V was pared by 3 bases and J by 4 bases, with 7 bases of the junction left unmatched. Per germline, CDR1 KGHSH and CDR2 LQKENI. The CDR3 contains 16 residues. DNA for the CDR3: TGTGCCAGCTCACCCCGAGTAGCGGGAGGTGCAGATACGCAGTATTTT. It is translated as CASSPRVAGGADTQYF. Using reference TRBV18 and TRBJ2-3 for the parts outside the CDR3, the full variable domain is NAGVMQNPRHLVRRRGQEARLRCSPMKGHSHVYWYRQLPEEGLKFMVYLQKENIIDESGMPKERFSAEFPKEGPSILRIQQVVRGDSAAYFCASSPRVAGGADTQYFGPGTRLTVL.

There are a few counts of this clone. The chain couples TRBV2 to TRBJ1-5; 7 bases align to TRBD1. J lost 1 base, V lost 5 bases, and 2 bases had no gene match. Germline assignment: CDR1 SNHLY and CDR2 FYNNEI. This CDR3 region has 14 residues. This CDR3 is CASSKTGSNQPQHF. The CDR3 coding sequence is TGTGCCAGCAGTAAGACAGGGAGCAATCAGCCCCAGCATTTT. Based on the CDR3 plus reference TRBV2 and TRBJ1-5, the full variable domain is EPEVTQTPSHQVTQMGQEVILRCVPISNHLYFYWYRQILGQKVEFLVSFYNNEISEKSEIFDDQFSVERPDGSNFTLKIRSTKLEDSAMYFCASSKTGSNQPQHFGDGTRLSIL.

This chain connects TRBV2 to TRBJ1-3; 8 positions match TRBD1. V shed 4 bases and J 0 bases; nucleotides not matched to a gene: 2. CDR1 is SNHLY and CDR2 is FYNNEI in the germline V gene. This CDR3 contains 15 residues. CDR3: CASSGTGNSGNTIYF. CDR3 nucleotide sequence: TGTGCCAGCAGTGGGACAGGGAACTCTGGAAACACCATATATTTT.

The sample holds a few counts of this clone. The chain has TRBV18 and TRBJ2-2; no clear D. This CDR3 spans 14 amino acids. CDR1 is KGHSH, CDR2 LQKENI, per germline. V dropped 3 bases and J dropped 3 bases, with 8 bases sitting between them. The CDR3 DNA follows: TGTGCCAGCTCACCTCCCCGAGACACCGGGGAGCTGTTTTTT. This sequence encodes CASSPPRDTGELFF.

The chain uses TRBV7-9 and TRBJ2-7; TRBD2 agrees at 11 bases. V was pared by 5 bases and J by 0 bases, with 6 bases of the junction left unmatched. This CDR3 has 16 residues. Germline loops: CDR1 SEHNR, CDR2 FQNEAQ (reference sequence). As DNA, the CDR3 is TGTGCCAGCAGCCTTACCGGGACTAGCGGCTCCTACGAGCAGTACTTC. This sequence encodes CASSLTGTSGSYEQYF.

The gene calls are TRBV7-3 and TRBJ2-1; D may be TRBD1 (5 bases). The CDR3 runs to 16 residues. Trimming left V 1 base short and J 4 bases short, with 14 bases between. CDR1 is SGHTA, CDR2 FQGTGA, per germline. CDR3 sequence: CASSLIGQGPYNEQFF. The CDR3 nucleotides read TGTGCCAGCAGCTTAATCGGCCAGGGCCCATACAATGAGCAGTTCTTC.

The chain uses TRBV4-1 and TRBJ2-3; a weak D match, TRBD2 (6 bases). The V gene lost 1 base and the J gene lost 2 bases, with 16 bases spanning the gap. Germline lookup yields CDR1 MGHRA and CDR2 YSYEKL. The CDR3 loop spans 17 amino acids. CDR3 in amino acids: CASSQGFIAGNTDTQYF. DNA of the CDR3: TGCGCCAGCAGCCAAGGTTTCATCGCGGGGAACACAGATACGCAGTATTTT.

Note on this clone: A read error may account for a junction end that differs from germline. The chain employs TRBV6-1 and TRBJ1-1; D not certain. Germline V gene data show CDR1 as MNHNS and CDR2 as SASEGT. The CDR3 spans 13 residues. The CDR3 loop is CASSEAGFTEAFF. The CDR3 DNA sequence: TGTGCCAGTAGTGAAGCGGGCTTCACTGAAGCTTTCTTT.